Shown below are 25 T cell receptor beta chains from a single sample sequenced in a study of identifying expanded T cells in peripheral blood. Data came from immunoSEQ multiplex PCR; TCRdb stores just in-frame clones and leaves some out. There are about 98,000 clones in the sample; about 87% occur only once, and less than 15% lies in the top ten. What was sequenced was blood. The receptors come from a person aged 18 to 75 in good health.

The genes are TRBV4-2 and TRBJ2-5; 11 bases map to TRBD2. After removal of 0 bases from V and 5 bases from J, the junction contained 11 bases not matched to a gene. CDR3 length: 18 amino acids. CDR1 LGHNA and CDR2 YNFKEQ come from the germline V gene. Here the CDR3 reads CASSQDGTSGPPGETQYF. DNA of the CDR3: TGTGCCAGCAGCCAAGATGGGACTAGCGGACCCCCGGGTGAGACCCAGTACTTC.

The chain couples TRBV5-1 to TRBJ2-7; TRBD1 agrees at 12 bases. The junction had 5 bases not matched to a gene; V was cut back by 4 bases and J by 6 bases. This CDR3 contains 14 residues. Germline CDR1 SGHRS, CDR2 YFSETQ. CDR3 in amino acids: CASSRDRGPFEQYF. The CDR3 coding sequence is TGCGCCAGCAGCCGGGACAGGGGGCCCTTCGAGCAGTACTTC.

This sequence joins TRBV28 and TRBJ1-1; 7 nucleotides agree with TRBD1. The trim removed 3 bases at V and 4 bases at J, leaving 5 bases unmatched. Germline lookup yields CDR1 MDHEN and CDR2 SYDVKM. The CDR3 is made up of 14 amino acids. Here the CDR3 reads CASSLGTEVTEAFF. CDR3 in DNA: TGTGCCAGCAGTTTGGGGACAGAGGTCACTGAAGCTTTCTTT.

This clone is a singleton in its sample. The gene calls are TRBV28 and TRBJ2-1, with 8 bases fitting TRBD1. Looked up from germline, CDR1 is MDHEN and CDR2 is SYDVKM. The CDR3 has 13 residues. With 6 bases clipped from V and 8 bases from J, the junction kept 6 bases outside the gene matches. The CDR3 coding sequence is TGTGCCAGCAGCCGGACAGGGTTCGATGAGCAGTTCTTC. Its translation is CASSRTGFDEQFF.

V usage is TRBV7-9 and J usage is TRBJ1-2; no reliable D call. Looked up from germline, CDR1 is SEHNR and CDR2 is FQNEAQ (reference sequence). V was shortened by 3 bases and J by 2 bases, with 7 bases between the two germline ends. The CDR3 contains 13 residues. The DNA for the CDR3 is TGTGCCAGCAGCTTGGCGGCAAACTATGGCTACACCTTC. Translating it yields CASSLAANYGYTF. The whole variable domain, filled in from reference TRBV7-9 and TRBJ1-2, reads DTGVSQNPRHKITKRGQNVTFRCDPISEHNRLYWYRQTLGQGPEFLTYFQNEAQLEKSRLLSDRFSAERPKGSFSTLEIQRTEQGDSAMYLCASSLAANYGYTFGSGTRLTVV.

The chain is built from TRBV25-1 and TRBJ2-2; maybe TRBD2 (6 bases). Looked up from germline, CDR1 is MGHDK and CDR2 is SYGVNS. The CDR3 length is 12 residues. V was shortened by 7 bases and J by 6 bases, with 9 bases between the two germline ends. The CDR3 DNA reads as TGTGCCAGCAAGGAGGGACCCGGGGAGCTGTTTTTT. Amino acid sequence: CASKEGPGELFF.

V and J are TRBV25-1 and TRBJ1-1; tentative D call: TRBD1 (6 bases). Germline assignment: CDR1 MGHDK and CDR2 SYGVNS. This CDR3 is 13 amino acids long. The V gene lost 8 bases and the J gene lost 0 bases, with 10 bases spanning the gap. DNA for the CDR3: TGTGCCAGCCGGACAGCGATGAACACTGAAGCTTTCTTT. This translates into CASRTAMNTEAFF. Complete variable domain (other parts from reference TRBV25-1 and TRBJ1-1): EADIYQTPRYLVIGTGKKITLECSQTMGHDKMYWYQQDPGMELHLIHYSYGVNSTEKGDLSSESTVSRIRTEHFPLTLESARPSHTSQYLCASRTAMNTEAFFGQGTRLTVV.

The CDR3 bases are TGCGCCAGCAGCTTGTGGACAGGGGGCACTGAAGCTTTCTTT. Its translation: CASSLWTGGTEAFF. V is TRBV5-1 and J is TRBJ1-1, with 10 nucleotides matching TRBD1. The J segment lost 4 bases and the V segment lost 1 base, leaving 1 base of the junction unmatched. The germline V gene encodes CDR1 SGHRS and CDR2 YFSETQ. This CDR3 is 14 amino acids long.

The chain links TRBV14 to TRBJ2-1, with 10 bases aligning to TRBD2. Per germline, CDR1 SGHDN and CDR2 FVKESK. Trimming took 1 base from V and 5 from J; bases not matched to a gene: 2. This CDR3 comprises 15 residues. The CDR3 sequence is CASSQVAGGDNEQFF. The CDR3 DNA sequence: TGTGCCAGCAGCCAAGTAGCGGGAGGTGACAATGAGCAGTTCTTC.

The V gene is TRBV29-1, the J gene TRBJ2-3; 11 nucleotides match TRBD2. The CDR3 totals 16 residues. CDR1 is SQVTM, CDR2 ANQGSEA, per germline. V lost 6 bases to trimming and J lost 4 bases; unmatched junction nucleotides: 12. The chain's CDR3 is CSVIRSLAGGPDTQYF. The CDR3, as DNA: TGCAGCGTCATTCGGAGCTTAGCGGGAGGGCCAGATACGCAGTATTTT.

This chain joins TRBV19 and TRBJ2-5; no clear D. CDR3 length: 13 residues. Germline V gene lookup returns CDR1 LNHDA and CDR2 SQIVND (reference sequence). Deletions cut 2 bases from V and 4 bases from J, with 8 bases between. Written as DNA, the CDR3 is TGTGCCAGTAGTATACCCTTGGGAGAGACCCAGTACTTC. It encodes CASSIPLGETQYF.

This clone has just one count. The chain joins TRBV15 to TRBJ1-1; possibly TRBD1 for D (6 bases). V lost 2 bases and J lost 10, with 14 bases in between. The CDR3 has 13 residues. Germline V gives CDR1 LNHNV, CDR2 YYDKDF (reference sequence). The CDR3 DNA is TGTGCCACCAGCAGACCCTCAGGGGTGGGAGCTTTCTTT. This sequence encodes CATSRPSGVGAFF.

V usage is TRBV30 and J usage is TRBJ1-3, with D unresolved. Trimming removed 1 base from V and 0 bases from J, with 10 bases in between. The germline CDR1 and CDR2 sequences are GTSNPN and SVGIG (reference sequence). CDR3 length equals 15 residues. The chain's CDR3 is CAWSDFGSSGNTIYF. The DNA of the CDR3 is TGTGCCTGGAGTGATTTTGGCAGCTCTGGAAACACCATATATTTT.

The chain links TRBV19 to TRBJ1-1; 7 bases align to TRBD1. The CDR3 is 14 residues long. Germline values: CDR1 LNHDA, CDR2 SQIVND (reference sequence). The V segment lost 1 base and the J segment 3 bases; nucleotides outside the gene matches: 2. The CDR3 nucleotides are TGTGCCAGTAGTATAGGACAGGGAGACACTGAAGCTTTCTTT. Its translation is CASSIGQGDTEAFF.

This clone has just a few counts. The V and J genes are TRBV11-3 and TRBJ1-1, with a possible D match to TRBD1 (5 bases). The V and J ends lost 6 bases and 9 bases respectively, with 14 bases between them. The CDR3 extends over 12 amino acids. In germline, CDR1 is SGHNT, CDR2 YENEEA. The CDR3 region has the DNA TGTGCCAGCAGTCGAGGGACGGGTAAAGCTTTCTTT. This sequence encodes CASSRGTGKAFF.

The chain is built from TRBV7-9 and TRBJ1-1; D is unclear. Germline V CDR1 and CDR2: SEHNR, FQNEAQ (reference sequence). Trimming took 3 bases from V and 13 from J, leaving 21 bases between them. There are 14 residues in the CDR3. CDR3 nucleotides: TGTGCCAGCAGCTTTGATGACGGCCCCCGGAAGCTTTTCTTT. It yields the protein CASSFDDGPRKLFF.

This chain joins TRBV6-1 and TRBJ1-2; D call uncertain. Germline V gives CDR1 MNHNS, CDR2 SASEGT. Trimming cost V 8 bases and J 13 bases, with 14 bases left between them. The CDR3 is 10 amino acids. This CDR3 is CASANNLCTF. The CDR3 DNA is TGTGCCAGCGCGAACAACCTCTGCACCTTC.

This clone was seen a few times. The chain is built from TRBV29-1 and TRBJ1-1; D unresolved. The V gene lost 6 bases and the J gene lost 8 bases, with 10 bases spanning the gap. Looked up from germline, CDR1 is SQVTM and CDR2 is ANQGSEA. There are 10 residues in the CDR3. CDR3 nucleotides: TGCAGCGTCTCCATCCTGGAAGCTTTCTTT. Its protein is CSVSILEAFF.

The rearrangement uses TRBV11-1 and TRBJ2-3; 12 nucleotides agree with TRBD2. This CDR3 is built from 16 residues. The germline CDR1 and CDR2 sequences are SGHAT and FQDESV (reference sequence). The junction had 3 bases not matched to a gene; V was cut back by 2 bases and J by 3 bases. For the CDR3, the DNA is TGTGCCAGCAGCTTAAGGCTAGCGGGAGGGACAGATACGCAGTATTTT. As protein: CASSLRLAGGTDTQYF. Together with reference TRBV11-1 and TRBJ2-3, the CDR3 gives the full variable domain: EAEVAQSPRYKITEKSQAVAFWCDPISGHATLYWYRQILGQGPELLVQFQDESVVDDSQLPKDRFSAERLKGVDSTLKIQPAELGDSAMYLCASSLRLAGGTDTQYFGPGTRLTVL.

The chain uses TRBV18 and TRBJ1-2, with D perhaps matching TRBD1 (6 bases). The CDR3 covers 12 residues. The germline CDR1 and CDR2 sequences are KGHSH and LQKENI. V lost 3 bases to trimming and J lost 7 bases, with 9 bases between them. The DNA for the CDR3 is TGTGCCAGCTCACCCGGAGGGGGTGGCTACACCTTC. Translated: CASSPGGGGYTF.

This chain uses TRBV18 with TRBJ1-4; D might be TRBD1 (5 bases). Per germline, CDR1 KGHSH and CDR2 LQKENI. V was pared by 2 bases and J by 7 bases, with 11 bases between. The CDR3 extends over 14 amino acids. The DNA of the CDR3 is TGTGCCAGCTCACCATCAAGGGGCGGTGAAAAACTGTTTTTT. This translates into CASSPSRGGEKLFF.

J is TRBJ2-5 and V is TRBV13; D might be TRBD2 (5 bases). V was trimmed by 5 bases and J by 0 bases, leaving 10 bases between them. The CDR3 runs 14 residues. The germline gives CDR1 PRHDT, CDR2 FYEKMQ (reference sequence). The CDR3 nucleotides are TGTGCCAGCAGCACCGGACTTTACCAAGAGACCCAGTACTTC. This encodes CASSTGLYQETQYF.

The CDR3 DNA sequence: TGCGCCAGCAGCACGGGCCCCGGGACAGGGGCGTACAATGAGCAGTTCTTC. Residues: CASSTGPGTGAYNEQFF. The J gene is TRBJ2-1, the V gene TRBV5-1, with 10 bases fitting TRBD1. This CDR3 has 17 amino acids. From germline, CDR1 is SGHRS and CDR2 YFSETQ. With V trimmed by 4 bases and J by 4 bases, 11 bases remained unmatched. Drawing the rest from reference TRBV5-1 and TRBJ2-1, the complete variable domain is KAGVTQTPRYLIKTRGQQVTLSCSPISGHRSVSWYQQTPGQGLQFLFEYFSETQRNKGNFPGRFSGRQFSNSRSEMNVSTLELGDSALYLCASSTGPGTGAYNEQFFGPGTRLTVL.

This clone was seen only once. The chain couples TRBV4-1 to TRBJ2-1; D may be TRBD1 or TRBD2 (5 bases each). V dropped 2 bases and J dropped 10 bases, with 21 bases sitting between them. Germline loops: CDR1 MGHRA, CDR2 YSYEKL. CDR3 size: 16 residues. This CDR3 reads CASSQSSGDRPWEQFF. For the CDR3, the DNA is TGCGCCAGCAGCCAATCAAGTGGGGACCGCCCGTGGGAGCAGTTCTTC.

The gene calls are TRBV28 and TRBJ2-7; perhaps TRBD1 as D (6 bases). Trimming removed 3 bases from V and 2 bases from J, with 14 bases in between. The V gene's germline CDR1 is MDHEN and CDR2 SYDVKM. The CDR3 length is 15 residues. CDR3 residues: CASSLTGLMTYEQYF. CDR3 in DNA: TGTGCCAGCAGTTTGACAGGCTTGATGACCTACGAGCAGTACTTC.